The 14 T cell receptor beta chains given below trace back to one sample, sequenced in a study of blood T cells in healthy people across ages. Alongside a J-beta primer mix, a sample-barcoded 5' primer served in a second PCR lasting about 6 to 11 cycles. MiXCR, run by TCRdb on the 5' RACE reads, gives a single entry per CDR3 protein. This sample has hundreds of thousands of distinct CDR3 sequences, with around 43% found just once. Sequencing input: blood. The receptors stem from a man aged 55 to 70 in good health.

V gene TRBV3-1 combines with J gene TRBJ2-7; D remains unclear. The CDR3 totals 16 residues. Trimming pared 1 base from V and 4 bases from J, leaving 17 bases between. Germline CDR1 and CDR2: LGHDT and YNNKEL (reference sequence). CDR3 residues: CASSQVKNSQRYEQYF. CDR3 sequence (DNA): TGTGCCAGCAGCCAAGTAAAAAACAGCCAAAGATACGAGCAGTACTTC.

The chain has TRBV15 and TRBJ2-7; a possible D gene is TRBD2 (5 bases). This CDR3 comprises 14 residues. Trimming pared 2 bases from V and 1 base from J, leaving 9 bases between. Germline V gene sequence: CDR1 LNHNV, CDR2 YYDKDF (reference sequence). The CDR3 protein is CATSRRTESYEQYF. Written as DNA, the CDR3 is TGTGCCACCAGCAGAAGGACTGAGTCCTACGAGCAGTACTTC.

This clonotype was seen just once. The V and J genes are TRBV5-5 and TRBJ2-6; the D is unclear. The CDR3 covers 14 residues. Trimming cost V 7 bases and J 0 bases, with 8 bases left between them. Germline CDR1 SGHKS, CDR2 YYEKEE (reference sequence). CDR3 DNA sequence: TGTGCCAGCCTCAGGAACTCTGGGGCCAACGTCCTGACTTTC. As protein: CASLRNSGANVLTF.

The chain couples TRBV9 to TRBJ2-5, with TRBD2 identical over 12 bases. V was pared by 4 bases and J by 5 bases, with 12 bases of the junction left unmatched. CDR1 and CDR2 (germline): SGDLS, YYNGEE. The CDR3 is made up of 17 amino acids. The CDR3 nucleotides are TGTGCCAGCAGCAGAGGCGCTAGCGGGGGGGGCTTCGAGACCCAGTACTTC. This translates into CASSRGASGGGFETQYF.

The rearrangement links TRBV28 to TRBJ1-2; TRBD1 is a possible D gene (6 bases). Looked up from germline, CDR1 is MDHEN and CDR2 is SYDVKM. The V and J ends lost 8 bases and 3 bases respectively, with 19 bases between them. The CDR3 is 15 amino acids. CDR3 DNA sequence: TGTGCCAGCGGTGACGTGACAGGTTACTACTATGGCTACACCTTC. Residues: CASGDVTGYYYGYTF.

A few counts support this clonotype. The V call is TRBV7-2, the J call TRBJ2-7; D is possibly TRBD1 or TRBD2 (5 bases each). This CDR3 is 15 amino acids long. Trimming left V 1 base short and J 3 bases short, with 13 bases between. CDR1 and CDR2 (germline): SGHTA, FQGNSA. This CDR3 reads CASSLDQGANYEQYF. In DNA, the CDR3 is TGTGCCAGCAGCTTAGATCAGGGAGCGAACTACGAGCAGTACTTC.

This clonotype was counted between two and nine times. V and J are TRBV11-2 and TRBJ2-5, with D perhaps being TRBD1 or TRBD2 (5 bases each). The J call may be wrong; the DNA end is better matched by TRBJ2-7. Germline CDR1 is SGHAT and CDR2 is FQNNGV. CDR3 length: 15 amino acids. The CDR3 loop reads CASSSYRDRTHEQYF. CDR3 nucleotide sequence: TGTGCCAGCAGCTCCTACCGGGACCGTACCCACGAGCAGTACTTC.

This rearrangement joins TRBV12-3 or TRBV12-4 to TRBJ2-1; D uncertain. This CDR3 is 9 amino acids long. Deletions cut 6 bases from V and 13 bases from J, with 7 bases between. The CDR3 reads CASSPPQFF. DNA of the CDR3: TGTGCCAGCAGCCCCCCCCAGTTCTTC.

The chain links TRBV10-3 to TRBJ2-5, with D hard to call. The length of the CDR3 is 11 residues. Germline V gives CDR1 ENHRY, CDR2 SYGVKD. The V gene lost 4 bases and the J gene lost 5 bases, with 5 bases spanning the gap. CDR3 in amino acids: CAISGAETQYF. CDR3 DNA sequence: TGTGCCATCAGTGGCGCGGAGACCCAGTACTTC.

The V and J genes are TRBV7-2 and TRBJ1-1; tentatively, D is TRBD1 (5 bases). V was trimmed by 4 bases and J by 10 bases, leaving 19 bases between them. Germline-derived CDR1 and CDR2 are SGHTA and FQGNSA. This CDR3 has 14 residues. The CDR3 protein is CASSSSSPGAGAFF. The CDR3 nucleotides read TGTGCCAGCAGCTCCTCTTCTCCCGGGGCGGGAGCTTTCTTT.

The CDR3 nucleotides read TGTGCCAGCAGCTTCCCGACCCAAGAGACCCAGTACTTC. Translation gives CASSFPTQETQYF. The chain recombines TRBV13 with TRBJ2-5; D is unresolved. Germline assignment: CDR1 PRHDT and CDR2 FYEKMQ (reference sequence). V lost 3 bases to trimming and J lost 1 base, with 6 bases between them. This CDR3 region has 13 residues.

The chain carries TRBV12-3 or TRBV12-4 and TRBJ1-4; 10 positions agree with TRBD1. This CDR3 has 15 residues. The trim removed 4 bases at V and 7 bases at J, leaving 6 bases unmatched. This CDR3 is CASSSSGTGVEKLFF. As DNA, the CDR3 is TGTGCCAGCAGTTCTTCCGGGACAGGGGTTGAAAAACTGTTTTTT.

Ten or more counts support this clonotype. This chain uses TRBV20-1 with TRBJ2-6; no definite D call. This CDR3 has 15 residues. CDR1 is DFQATT and CDR2 is SNEGSKA in the germline V gene (reference sequence). Trimming shortened V by 6 bases and J by 0 bases, and 12 bases separated the two germline ends. The CDR3 region has the DNA TGCAGTGCCTCTGAGACAAACTCTGGGGCCAACGTCCTGACTTTC. Protein: CSASETNSGANVLTF.

The V and J genes are TRBV4-1 and TRBJ2-2, with TRBD1 matching over 8 bases. Germline trimming cut 3 bases from V and 7 bases from J; bases unmatched to any gene: 13. Germline V gene sequence: CDR1 MGHRA, CDR2 YSYEKL. This CDR3 is 17 amino acids long. The CDR3 DNA reads TGCGCCAGCAGCCAGACCCCACAGCAGACAGGGGTCGGGGAGCTGTTTTTT. Amino acid sequence: CASSQTPQQTGVGELFF.